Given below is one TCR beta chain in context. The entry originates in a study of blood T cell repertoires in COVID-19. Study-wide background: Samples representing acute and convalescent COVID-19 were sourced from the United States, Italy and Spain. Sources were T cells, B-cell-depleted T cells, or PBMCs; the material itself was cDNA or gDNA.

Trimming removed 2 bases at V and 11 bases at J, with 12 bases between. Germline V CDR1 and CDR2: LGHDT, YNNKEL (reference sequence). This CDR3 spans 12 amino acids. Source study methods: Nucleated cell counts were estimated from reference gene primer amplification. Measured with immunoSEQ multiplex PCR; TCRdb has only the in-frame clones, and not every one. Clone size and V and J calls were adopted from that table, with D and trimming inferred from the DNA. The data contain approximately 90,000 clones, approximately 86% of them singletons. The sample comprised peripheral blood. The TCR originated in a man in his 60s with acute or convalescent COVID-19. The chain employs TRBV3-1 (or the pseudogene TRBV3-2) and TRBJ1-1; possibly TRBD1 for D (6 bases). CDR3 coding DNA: TGTGCCAGCAGCCAAAAGTACAGGGACGCTTTCTTT. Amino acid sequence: CASSQKYRDAFF.